Sequencing of this T cell receptor (beta chain) was carried out in a study of T cells after yellow fever vaccination. As for the study in general: When fractions had low cell numbers, they were prepared with SMART-Seq v4 Ultra Low Input.

Findings and limits, study-wide: Contaminating bulk clonotypes could be abundant in FACS-sorted repertoires. After the booster, over 95% of CD4 and roughly nine tenths of CD8 primary-response clones were re-detected.

Production of TCR cDNA was by 5'RACE template switching, which also added a universal primer site and UMIs. TCRdb passed the 5' RACE reads through MiXCR, listing each CDR3 protein once. Of some 340,000 distinct CDR3 sequences listed, roughly 4.3% are singletons. A word on this clonotype: The antigen is unknown.

The material was PBMCs, obtained 5 days after the yellow fever booster vaccination. The TCR originated in a man in his late teens or twenties who received the YFV17D yellow fever vaccine.

This CDR3 reads CARFPYYEQYF. Here the CDR3 DNA reads TGCGCCAGGTTCCCCTATTACGAGCAGTACTTC. The J gene is TRBJ2-7, the V gene TRBV5-1; D gene ambiguous. In germline, CDR1 is SGHRS, CDR2 YFSETQ. V was pared by 8 bases and J by 4 bases, with 10 bases between. This CDR3 region has 11 residues.